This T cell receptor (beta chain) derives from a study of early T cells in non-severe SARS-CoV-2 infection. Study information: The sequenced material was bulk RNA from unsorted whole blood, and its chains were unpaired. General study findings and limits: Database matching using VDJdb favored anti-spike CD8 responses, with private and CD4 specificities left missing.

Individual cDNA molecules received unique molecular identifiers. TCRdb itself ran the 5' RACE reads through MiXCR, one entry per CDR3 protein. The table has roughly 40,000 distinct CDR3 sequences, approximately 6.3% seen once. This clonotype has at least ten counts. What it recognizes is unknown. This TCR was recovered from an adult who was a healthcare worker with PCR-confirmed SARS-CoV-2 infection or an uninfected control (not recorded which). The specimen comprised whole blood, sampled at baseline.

CDR3 DNA: TGTGCCAGTAGACAGGGCAATAATTCACCCCTCCACTTT. Its translation: CASRQGNNSPLHF. The rearrangement links TRBV19 to TRBJ1-6, with a weak D call TRBD1 (6 bases). Trimming shortened V by 6 bases and J by 5 bases, and 8 bases separated the two germline ends. Per germline, CDR1 LNHDA and CDR2 SQIVND (reference sequence). CDR3 size: 13 residues.